This TCR beta chain was identified in a study of EBV T-cell therapy then PD-1 blockade in nasopharyngeal carcinoma. V was clipped by 4 bases and J by 7 bases, with 17 bases between them. The germline V gene encodes CDR1 LGHNA and CDR2 YSLEER. This CDR3 region has 15 residues. The treatment here: AdE1-LMPpoly-expanded autologous EBV-specific T-cell therapy followed by anti-PD-1 nivolumab. Libraries were prepared by immunoSEQ multiplex PCR; TCRdb keeps only in-frame clonotypes and omits some of them. The sample lists under 30,000 clones; nearly 85% were seen once. Concerning this clone: Antigen: not known.

The starting material was CD8+ T cells from blood, obtained at approximately day 61 from a patient whose treatment included autologous EBV-specific T cells and nivolumab. The V and J genes are TRBV4-3 and TRBJ2-4, with D tentatively TRBD1 (5 bases). The clonotype was recovered from a man in his forties or fifties with nasopharyngeal carcinoma. CDR3 amino acids: CASSLRSGLGNIQYF. The CDR3 DNA reads TGCGCCAGCAGCCTCCGTTCAGGGTTGGGGAACATTCAGTACTTC.